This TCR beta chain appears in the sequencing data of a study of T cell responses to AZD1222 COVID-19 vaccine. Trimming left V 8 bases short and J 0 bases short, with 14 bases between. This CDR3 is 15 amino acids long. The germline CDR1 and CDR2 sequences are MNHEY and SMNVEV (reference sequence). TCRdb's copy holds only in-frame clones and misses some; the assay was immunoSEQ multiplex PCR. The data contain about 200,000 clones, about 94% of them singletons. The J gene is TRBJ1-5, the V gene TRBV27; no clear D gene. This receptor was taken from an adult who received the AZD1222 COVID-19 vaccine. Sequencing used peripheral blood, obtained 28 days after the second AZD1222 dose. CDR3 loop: CASSMSGNSNQPQHF. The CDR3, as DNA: TGTGCCAGCTCGATGTCGGGTAATAGCAATCAGCCCCAGCATTTT.